The 9 T cell receptor beta chains in this list originate from one sample, sequenced in a study of T cell clones after liver transplantation. Profiled with immunoSEQ multiplex PCR; TCRdb holds only in-frame clones, not every one. Counted here are tens of thousands of clones, about four fifths occurring once; the ten biggest clones make up about 0.79%. The sequencing here drew on CD4+ T cells from blood, taken 12 months after liver transplant. The source is a human patient who received a liver transplant. Some T cells may be graft donor cells.

The chain carries TRBV6-5 and TRBJ1-1; a weak D match, TRBD1 (5 bases). The V and J ends lost 6 bases and 10 bases respectively, with 12 bases between them. This CDR3 is built from 11 residues. Germline CDR1 MNHEY, CDR2 SVGAGI. The CDR3 sequence is CASSYTGVAFF. CDR3 sequence (DNA): TGTGCCAGCAGCTACACGGGGGTAGCTTTCTTT.

This chain connects TRBV9 to TRBJ1-2; no clear D. The CDR3 has 14 residues. Per the germline V gene, CDR1 is SGDLS and CDR2 is YYNGEE. V was trimmed by 0 bases and J by 4 bases, leaving 10 bases between them. The chain's CDR3 is CASSVEAGPYGYTF. The CDR3, as DNA: TGTGCCAGCAGCGTAGAAGCAGGTCCCTATGGCTACACCTTC.

The rearrangement joins TRBV29-1 to TRBJ1-1, with D unresolved. The germline gives CDR1 SQVTM, CDR2 ANQGSEA. The CDR3 runs to 13 residues. V lost 7 bases, J lost 3 bases, and 15 bases lay in between. The CDR3 nucleotides read TGCAGCGCCACGACGGCCATAGACACTGAAGCTTTCTTT. Its translation is CSATTAIDTEAFF. Filled out from reference TRBV29-1 and TRBJ1-1, the complete variable domain reads SAVISQKPSRDICQRGTSLTIQCQVDSQVTMMFWYRQQPGQSLTLIATANQGSEATYESGFVIDKFPISRPNLTFSTLTVSNMSPEDSSIYLCSATTAIDTEAFFGQGTRLTVV.

The genes are TRBV4-1 and TRBJ1-4, with D hard to call. V was pared by 1 base and J by 3 bases, with 12 bases between. The CDR3 length is 16 residues. CDR1 and CDR2 (germline): MGHRA, YSYEKL. In nucleotides, the CDR3 is TGCGCCAGCAGCCAAGCGGTGCGAGCTTCTAATGAAAAACTGTTTTTT. It yields the protein CASSQAVRASNEKLFF.

This clone was observed once. This chain joins TRBV7-9 and TRBJ2-5; D is unresolved. This CDR3 is 14 amino acids long. CDR1 and CDR2 from the germline V gene are SEHNR and FQNEAQ (reference sequence). Trimming removed 1 base at V and 2 bases at J, with 8 bases between. CDR3 DNA sequence: TGTGCCAGCAGCTTAGTGGGTATTCAAGAGACCCAGTACTTC. Residues: CASSLVGIQETQYF.

This chain links TRBV28 with TRBJ2-3, with 10 bases that match TRBD2. The CDR3 runs to 16 residues. V lost 6 bases, J lost 6 bases, and 12 bases stayed unmatched. The V gene's germline CDR1 is MDHEN and CDR2 SYDVKM. The CDR3 nucleotides read TGTGCCAGCAGCCCGCGGTTACTAGCGGGAAGCGATACGCAGTATTTT. It encodes CASSPRLLAGSDTQYF.

The chain combines TRBV5-6 with TRBJ1-2; D not resolved. V dropped 6 bases and J dropped 8 bases, with 17 bases sitting between them. The CDR3 spans 13 residues. Germline V gene sequence: CDR1 SGHDT, CDR2 YYEEEE. The CDR3 region is CASTIRALKGYTF. The CDR3, as DNA: TGTGCCAGCACTATTCGGGCCTTAAAGGGCTACACCTTC.

This chain connects TRBV18 to TRBJ1-1, with D possibly being TRBD1 (5 bases). V lost 1 base to trimming and J lost 0 bases, with 12 bases between them. The CDR3 loop spans 16 amino acids. Germline assignment: CDR1 KGHSH and CDR2 LQKENI. As DNA, the CDR3 is TGTGCCAGCTCACCACGGCCAGGGTCTATGAACACTGAAGCTTTCTTT. It translates to CASSPRPGSMNTEAFF.

The chain joins TRBV7-2 to TRBJ2-5; 9 positions agree with TRBD1. The V gene's germline CDR1 is SGHTA and CDR2 FQGNSA. J gave up 5 bases and V 6 bases, and 7 bases lay outside the gene matches. The length of the CDR3 is 14 residues. The chain's CDR3 is CASRRTGGPETQYF. The CDR3 DNA sequence: TGTGCCAGCAGACGTACAGGGGGCCCGGAGACCCAGTACTTC.